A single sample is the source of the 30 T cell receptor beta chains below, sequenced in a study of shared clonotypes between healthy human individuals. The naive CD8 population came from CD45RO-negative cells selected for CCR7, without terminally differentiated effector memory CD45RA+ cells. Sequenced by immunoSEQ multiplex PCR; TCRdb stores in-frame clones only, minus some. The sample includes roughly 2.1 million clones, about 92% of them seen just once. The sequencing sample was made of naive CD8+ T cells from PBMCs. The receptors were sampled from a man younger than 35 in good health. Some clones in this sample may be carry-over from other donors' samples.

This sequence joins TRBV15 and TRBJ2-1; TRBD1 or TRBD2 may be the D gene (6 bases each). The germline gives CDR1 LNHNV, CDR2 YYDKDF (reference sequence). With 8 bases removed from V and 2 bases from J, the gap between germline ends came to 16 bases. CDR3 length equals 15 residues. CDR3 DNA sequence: TGTGCCACCCGGGGGCGGGTTAATCCCTACAATGAGCAGTTCTTC. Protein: CATRGRVNPYNEQFF. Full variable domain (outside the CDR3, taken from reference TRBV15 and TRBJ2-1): DAMVIQNPRYQVTQFGKPVTLSCSQTLNHNVMYWYQQKSSQAPKLLFHYYDKDFNNEADTPDNFQSRRPNTSFCFLDIRSPGLGDTAMYLCATRGRVNPYNEQFFGPGTRLTVL.

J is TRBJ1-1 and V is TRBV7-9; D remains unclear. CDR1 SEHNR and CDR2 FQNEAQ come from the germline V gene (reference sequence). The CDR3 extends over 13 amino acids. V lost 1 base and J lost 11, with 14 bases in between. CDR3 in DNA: TGTGCCAGCAGCTTAGATGTTAGCCGGCCTGCTTTCTTT. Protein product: CASSLDVSRPAFF. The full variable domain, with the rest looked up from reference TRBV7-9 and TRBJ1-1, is DTGVSQNPRHKITKRGQNVTFRCDPISEHNRLYWYRQTLGQGPEFLTYFQNEAQLEKSRLLSDRFSAERPKGSFSTLEIQRTEQGDSAMYLCASSLDVSRPAFFGQGTRLTVV.

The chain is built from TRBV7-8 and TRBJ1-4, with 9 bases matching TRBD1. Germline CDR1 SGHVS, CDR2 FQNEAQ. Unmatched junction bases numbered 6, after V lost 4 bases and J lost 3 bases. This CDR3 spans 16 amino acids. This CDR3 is CASSSNRGRANEKLFF. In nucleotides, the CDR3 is TGTGCCAGCAGCTCTAACAGGGGGCGGGCTAATGAAAAACTGTTTTTT.

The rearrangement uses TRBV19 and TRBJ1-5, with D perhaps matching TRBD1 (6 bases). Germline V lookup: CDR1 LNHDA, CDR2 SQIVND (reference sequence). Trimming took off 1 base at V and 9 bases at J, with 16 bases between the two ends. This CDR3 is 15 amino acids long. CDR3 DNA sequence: TGTGCCAGTAGTATAGTGGGCCAGGGGATTATGCCCCAGCATTTT. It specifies CASSIVGQGIMPQHF.

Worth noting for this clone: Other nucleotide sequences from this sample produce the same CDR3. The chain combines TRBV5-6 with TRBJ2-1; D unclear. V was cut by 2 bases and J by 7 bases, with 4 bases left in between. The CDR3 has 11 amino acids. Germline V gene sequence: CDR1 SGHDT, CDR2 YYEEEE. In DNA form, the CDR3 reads TGTGCCAGCAGCTTCAGTAATGAGCAGTTCTTC. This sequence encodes CASSFSNEQFF.

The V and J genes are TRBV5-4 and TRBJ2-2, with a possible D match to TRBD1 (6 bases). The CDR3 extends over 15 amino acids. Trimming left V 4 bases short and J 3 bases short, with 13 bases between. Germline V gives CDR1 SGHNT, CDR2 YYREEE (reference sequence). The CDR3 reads CASSHGQTYTGELFF. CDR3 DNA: TGTGCCAGCAGCCACGGACAGACGTACACCGGGGAGCTGTTTTTT.

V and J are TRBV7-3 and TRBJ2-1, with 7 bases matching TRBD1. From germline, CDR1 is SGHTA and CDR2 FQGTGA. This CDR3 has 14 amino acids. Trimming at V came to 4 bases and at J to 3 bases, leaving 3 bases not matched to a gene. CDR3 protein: CASSSRQGYNEQFF. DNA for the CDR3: TGTGCCAGCAGCTCTCGACAGGGCTACAATGAGCAGTTCTTC.

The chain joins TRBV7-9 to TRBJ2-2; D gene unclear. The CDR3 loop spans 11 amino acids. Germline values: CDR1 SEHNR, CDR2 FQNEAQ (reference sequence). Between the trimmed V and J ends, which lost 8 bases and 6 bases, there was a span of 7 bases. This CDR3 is CASGFSGELFF. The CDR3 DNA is TGTGCCAGCGGGTTCTCCGGGGAGCTGTTTTTT. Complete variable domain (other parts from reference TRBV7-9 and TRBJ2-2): DTGVSQNPRHKITKRGQNVTFRCDPISEHNRLYWYRQTLGQGPEFLTYFQNEAQLEKSRLLSDRFSAERPKGSFSTLEIQRTEQGDSAMYLCASGFSGELFFGEGSRLTVL.

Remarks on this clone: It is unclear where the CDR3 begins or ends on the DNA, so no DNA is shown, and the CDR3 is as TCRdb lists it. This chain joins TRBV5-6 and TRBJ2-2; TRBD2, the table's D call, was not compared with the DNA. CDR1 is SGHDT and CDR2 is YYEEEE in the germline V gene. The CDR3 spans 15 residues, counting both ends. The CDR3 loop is CASSVGGFGAGELFF.

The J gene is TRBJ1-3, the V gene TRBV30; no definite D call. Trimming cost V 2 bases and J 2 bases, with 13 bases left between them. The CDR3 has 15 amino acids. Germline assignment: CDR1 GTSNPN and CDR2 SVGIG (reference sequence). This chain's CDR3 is CAWSPTRWAGNTIYF. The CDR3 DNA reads TGTGCCTGGAGTCCGACTCGGTGGGCTGGAAACACCATATATTTT.

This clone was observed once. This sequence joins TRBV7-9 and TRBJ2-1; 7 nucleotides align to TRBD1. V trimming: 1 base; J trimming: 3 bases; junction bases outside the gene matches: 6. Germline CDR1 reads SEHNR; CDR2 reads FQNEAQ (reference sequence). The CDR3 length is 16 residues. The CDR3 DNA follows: TGTGCCAGCAGCTTAGGGGTCAGGGGGTTCTACAATGAGCAGTTCTTC. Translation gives CASSLGVRGFYNEQFF.

CDR3 loop: CASSLSETGGDDNEQFF. CDR3 sequence (DNA): TGTGCCAGCAGTTTATCGGAGACAGGGGGCGATGACAATGAGCAGTTCTTC. The V call is TRBV28, the J call TRBJ2-1, with TRBD1 matching 10 bases. Germline V CDR1 and CDR2: MDHEN, SYDVKM. CDR3 length: 17 amino acids. Germline trimming cut 1 base from V and 5 bases from J; bases unmatched to any gene: 8.

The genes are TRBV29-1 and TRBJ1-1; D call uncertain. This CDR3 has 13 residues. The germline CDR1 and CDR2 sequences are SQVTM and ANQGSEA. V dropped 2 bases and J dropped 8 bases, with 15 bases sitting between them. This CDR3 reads CSVEPTVPGEAFF. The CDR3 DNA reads TGCAGCGTTGAACCGACCGTTCCTGGGGAAGCTTTCTTT.

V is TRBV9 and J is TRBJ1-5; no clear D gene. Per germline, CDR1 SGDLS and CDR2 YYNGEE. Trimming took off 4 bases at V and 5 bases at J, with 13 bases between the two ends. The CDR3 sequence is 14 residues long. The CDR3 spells CASSCPDNDQPQHF. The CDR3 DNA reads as TGTGCCAGCAGCTGTCCTGACAACGATCAGCCCCAGCATTTT. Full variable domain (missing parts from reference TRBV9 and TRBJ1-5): DSGVTQTPKHLITATGQRVTLRCSPRSGDLSVYWYQQSLDQGLQFLIQYYNGEERAKGNILERFSAQQFPDLHSELNLSSLELGDSALYFCASSCPDNDQPQHFGDGTRLSIL.

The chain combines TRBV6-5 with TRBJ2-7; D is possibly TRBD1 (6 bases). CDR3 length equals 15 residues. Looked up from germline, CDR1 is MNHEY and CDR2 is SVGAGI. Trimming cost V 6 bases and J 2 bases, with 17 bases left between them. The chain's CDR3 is CASSPRVGATYEQYF. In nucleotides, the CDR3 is TGTGCCAGCAGCCCCAGGGTGGGGGCGACCTACGAGCAGTACTTC.

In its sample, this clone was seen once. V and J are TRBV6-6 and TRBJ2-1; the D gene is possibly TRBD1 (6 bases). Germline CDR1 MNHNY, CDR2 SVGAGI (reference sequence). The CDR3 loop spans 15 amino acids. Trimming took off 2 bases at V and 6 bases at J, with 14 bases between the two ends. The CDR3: CASSYLRGATNEQFF. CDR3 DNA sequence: TGTGCCAGCAGTTACCTCAGGGGCGCGACCAATGAGCAGTTCTTC.

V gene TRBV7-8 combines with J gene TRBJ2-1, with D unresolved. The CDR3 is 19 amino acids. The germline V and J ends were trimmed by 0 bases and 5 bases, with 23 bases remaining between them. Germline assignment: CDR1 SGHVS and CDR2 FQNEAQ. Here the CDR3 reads CASSLAGSASAGMNNEQFF. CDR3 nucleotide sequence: TGTGCCAGCAGCTTAGCAGGCAGCGCGTCTGCAGGAATGAACAATGAGCAGTTCTTC.

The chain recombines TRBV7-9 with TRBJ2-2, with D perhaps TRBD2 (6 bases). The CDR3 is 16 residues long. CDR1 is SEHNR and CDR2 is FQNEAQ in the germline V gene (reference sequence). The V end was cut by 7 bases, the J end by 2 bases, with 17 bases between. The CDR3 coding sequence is TGTGCCAGCACCACGGGATCCGCGGGAAACACCGGGGAGCTGTTTTTT. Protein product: CASTTGSAGNTGELFF.

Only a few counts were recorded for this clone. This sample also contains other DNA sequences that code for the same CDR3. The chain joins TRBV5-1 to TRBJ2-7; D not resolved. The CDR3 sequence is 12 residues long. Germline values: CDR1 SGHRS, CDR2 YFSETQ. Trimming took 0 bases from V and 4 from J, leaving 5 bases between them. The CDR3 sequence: CASSLVGYEQYF. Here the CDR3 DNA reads TGCGCCAGCAGCTTGGTCGGGTACGAGCAGTACTTC.

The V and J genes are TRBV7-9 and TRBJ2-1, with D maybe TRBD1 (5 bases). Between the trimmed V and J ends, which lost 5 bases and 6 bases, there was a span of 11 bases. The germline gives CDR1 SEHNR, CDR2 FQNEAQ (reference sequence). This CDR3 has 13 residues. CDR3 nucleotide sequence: TGTGCCAGCAGCCATCAGGGCTTCAATGAGCAGTTCTTC. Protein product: CASSHQGFNEQFF. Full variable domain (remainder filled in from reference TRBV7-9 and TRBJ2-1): DTGVSQNPRHKITKRGQNVTFRCDPISEHNRLYWYRQTLGQGPEFLTYFQNEAQLEKSRLLSDRFSAERPKGSFSTLEIQRTEQGDSAMYLCASSHQGFNEQFFGPGTRLTVL.

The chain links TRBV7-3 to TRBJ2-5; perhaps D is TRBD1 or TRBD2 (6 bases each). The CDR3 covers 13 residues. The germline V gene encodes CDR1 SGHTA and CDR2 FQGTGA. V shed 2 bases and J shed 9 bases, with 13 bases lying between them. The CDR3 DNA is TGTGCCAGCAGCTTAGGGGGCGGCGGGGCCCAGTACTTC. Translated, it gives CASSLGGGGAQYF.

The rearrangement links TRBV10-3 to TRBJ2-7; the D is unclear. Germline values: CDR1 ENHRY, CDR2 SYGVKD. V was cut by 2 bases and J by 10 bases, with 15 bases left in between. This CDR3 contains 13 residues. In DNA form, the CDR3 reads TGTGCCATCAGTGAGGGGTTGCGAACCCCCCAGTACTTC. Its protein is CAISEGLRTPQYF.

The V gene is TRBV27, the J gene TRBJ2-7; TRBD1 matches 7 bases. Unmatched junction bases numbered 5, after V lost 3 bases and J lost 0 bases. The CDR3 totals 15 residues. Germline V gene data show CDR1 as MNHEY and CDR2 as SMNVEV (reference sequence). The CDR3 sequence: CASSFYWDSSYEQYF. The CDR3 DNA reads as TGTGCCAGCAGTTTTTATTGGGACAGCTCCTACGAGCAGTACTTC.

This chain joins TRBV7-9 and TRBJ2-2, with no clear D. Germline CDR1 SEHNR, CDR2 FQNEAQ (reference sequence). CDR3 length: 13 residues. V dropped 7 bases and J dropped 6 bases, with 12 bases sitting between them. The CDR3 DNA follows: TGTGCCAGCACTCCCGTAGGGTCCGGGGAGCTGTTTTTT. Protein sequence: CASTPVGSGELFF. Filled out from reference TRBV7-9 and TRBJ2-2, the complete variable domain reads DTGVSQNPRHKITKRGQNVTFRCDPISEHNRLYWYRQTLGQGPEFLTYFQNEAQLEKSRLLSDRFSAERPKGSFSTLEIQRTEQGDSAMYLCASTPVGSGELFFGEGSRLTVL.

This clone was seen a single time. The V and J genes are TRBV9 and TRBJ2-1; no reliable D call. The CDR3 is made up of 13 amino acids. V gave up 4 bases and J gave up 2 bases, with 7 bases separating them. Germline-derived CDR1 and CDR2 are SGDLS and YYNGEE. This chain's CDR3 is CASSPRTYNEQFF. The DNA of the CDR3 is TGTGCCAGCAGCCCTCGGACCTACAATGAGCAGTTCTTC.

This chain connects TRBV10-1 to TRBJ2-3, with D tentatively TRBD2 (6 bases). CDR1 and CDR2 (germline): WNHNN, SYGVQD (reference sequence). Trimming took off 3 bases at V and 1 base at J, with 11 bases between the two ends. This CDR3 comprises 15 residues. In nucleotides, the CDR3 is TGCGCCAGCAGTGATGGTAGCGGAGGCACAGATACGCAGTATTTT. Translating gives CASSDGSGGTDTQYF.

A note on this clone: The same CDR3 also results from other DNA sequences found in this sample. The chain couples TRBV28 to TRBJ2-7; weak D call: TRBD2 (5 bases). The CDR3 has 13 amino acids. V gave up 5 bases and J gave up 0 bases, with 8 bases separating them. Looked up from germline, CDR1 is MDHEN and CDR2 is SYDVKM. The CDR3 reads CASSLGLSYEQYF. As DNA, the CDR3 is TGTGCCAGCAGTCTCGGACTCTCCTACGAGCAGTACTTC.

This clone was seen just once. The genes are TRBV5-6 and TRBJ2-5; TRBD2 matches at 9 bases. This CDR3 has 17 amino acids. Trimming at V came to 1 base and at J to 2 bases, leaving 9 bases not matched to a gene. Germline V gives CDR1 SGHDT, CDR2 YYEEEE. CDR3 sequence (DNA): TGTGCCAGCAGCTTGAAATCAAGCGGGAGGTTGCAAGAGACCCAGTACTTC. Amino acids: CASSLKSSGRLQETQYF.

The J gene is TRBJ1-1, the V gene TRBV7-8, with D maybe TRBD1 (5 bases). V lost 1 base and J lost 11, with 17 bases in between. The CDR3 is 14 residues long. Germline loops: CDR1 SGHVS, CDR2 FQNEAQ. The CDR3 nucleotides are TGTGCCAGCAGCTTAGTAGGTGGGGTTAGGGGTGCTTTCTTT. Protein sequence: CASSLVGGVRGAFF.

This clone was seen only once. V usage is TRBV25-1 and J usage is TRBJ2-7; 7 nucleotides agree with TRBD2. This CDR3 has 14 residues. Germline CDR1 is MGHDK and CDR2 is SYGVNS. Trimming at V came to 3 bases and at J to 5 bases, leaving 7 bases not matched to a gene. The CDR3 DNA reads TGTGCCAGCAGTGATTTATCGCGGGAGCACGAGCAGTACTTC. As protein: CASSDLSREHEQYF.